This T cell receptor beta chain was recovered during a study of cytomegalovirus exposure and HLA in healthy donors. General study results and limits: Trimming of TCR beta V- and J-genes showed a link, identified in a later analysis, to a missense DCLRE1C variant. Researchers counted around 180 TCR beta chains as cytomegalovirus-associated.

As concerns this clone: The antigen is undetermined.

The PCR employed 60 Vbeta primers together with 13 Jbeta primers. This table comes from immunoSEQ multiplex PCR, and its TCRdb copy is limited to in-frame clones, with some not included. This sample's table reports about 46,000 clones. This CDR3 region has 13 residues. V lost 8 bases to trimming and J lost 0 bases, with 8 bases between them. Looked up from germline, CDR1 is MNHEY and CDR2 is SVGAGI. Sequences were obtained from PBMCs. This TCR was sampled from a woman between 40 and 50 years old in good health and CMV-seronegative. The chain is built from TRBV6-5 and TRBJ1-3; D uncertain. The chain's CDR3 is CASSRSSGNTIYF. The CDR3, as DNA: TGTGCCAGCTCCCGGAGCTCTGGAAACACCATATATTTT.